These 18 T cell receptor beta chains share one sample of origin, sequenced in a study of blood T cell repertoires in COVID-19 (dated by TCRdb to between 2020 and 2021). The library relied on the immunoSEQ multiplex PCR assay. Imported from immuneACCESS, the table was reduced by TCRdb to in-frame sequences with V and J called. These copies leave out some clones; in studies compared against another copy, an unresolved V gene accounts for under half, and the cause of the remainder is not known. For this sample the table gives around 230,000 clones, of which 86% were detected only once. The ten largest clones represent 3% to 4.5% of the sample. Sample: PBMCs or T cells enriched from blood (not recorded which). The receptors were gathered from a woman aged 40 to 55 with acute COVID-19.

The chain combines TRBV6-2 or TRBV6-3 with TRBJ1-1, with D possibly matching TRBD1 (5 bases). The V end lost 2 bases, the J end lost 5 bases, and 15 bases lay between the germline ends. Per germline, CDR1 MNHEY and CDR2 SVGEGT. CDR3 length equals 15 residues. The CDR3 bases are TGTGCCAGCAGTTACCCCCTACTGGGGCGGACTGAAGCTTTCTTT. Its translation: CASSYPLLGRTEAFF.

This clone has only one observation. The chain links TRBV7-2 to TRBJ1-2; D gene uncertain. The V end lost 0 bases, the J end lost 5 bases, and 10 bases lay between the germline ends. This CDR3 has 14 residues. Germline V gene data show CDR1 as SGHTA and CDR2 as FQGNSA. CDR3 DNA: TGTGCCAGCAGCTTAGCTGTCCGGAGGTATGGCTACACCTTC. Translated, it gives CASSLAVRRYGYTF.

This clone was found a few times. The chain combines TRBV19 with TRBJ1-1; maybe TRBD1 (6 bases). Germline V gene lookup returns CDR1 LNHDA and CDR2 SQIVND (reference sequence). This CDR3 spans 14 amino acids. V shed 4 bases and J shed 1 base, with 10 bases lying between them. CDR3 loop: CASSTGTPNTEAFF. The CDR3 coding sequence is TGTGCCAGTAGTACCGGGACACCGAACACTGAAGCTTTCTTT.

Written as DNA, the CDR3 is TGTGCCAGCAGCCAGTTTAGCGGGGCCTTCACAGATACGCAGTATTTT. The encoded protein is CASSQFSGAFTDTQYF. The chain has TRBV11-2 and TRBJ2-3; TRBD2 agrees at 8 bases. The V segment lost 5 bases and the J segment 2 bases; nucleotides outside the gene matches: 9. The CDR3 runs to 16 residues. Germline lookup yields CDR1 SGHAT and CDR2 FQNNGV. Using reference TRBV11-2 and TRBJ2-3 for the parts outside the CDR3, the full variable domain is EAGVAQSPRYKIIEKRQSVAFWCNPISGHATLYWYQQILGQGPKLLIQFQNNGVVDDSQLPKDRFSAERLKGVDSTLKIQPAKLEDSAVYLCASSQFSGAFTDTQYFGPGTRLTVL.

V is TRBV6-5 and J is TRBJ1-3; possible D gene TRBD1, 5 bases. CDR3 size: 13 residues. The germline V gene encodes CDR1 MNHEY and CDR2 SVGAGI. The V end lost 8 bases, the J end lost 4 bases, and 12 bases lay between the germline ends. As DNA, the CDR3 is TGTGCCAGCCAGGACAATTTCGGAAACACCATATATTTT. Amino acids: CASQDNFGNTIYF.

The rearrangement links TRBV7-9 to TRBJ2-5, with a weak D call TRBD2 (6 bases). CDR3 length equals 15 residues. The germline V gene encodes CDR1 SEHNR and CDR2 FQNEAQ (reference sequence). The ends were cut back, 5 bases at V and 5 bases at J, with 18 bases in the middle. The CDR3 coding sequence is TGTGCCAGCAGCCCTCGGGACTTCGGAGGGGAGACCCAGTACTTC. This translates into CASSPRDFGGETQYF. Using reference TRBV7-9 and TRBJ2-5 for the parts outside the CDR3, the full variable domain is DTGVSQNPRHKITKRGQNVTFRCDPISEHNRLYWYRQTLGQGPEFLTYFQNEAQLEKSRLLSDRFSAERPKGSFSTLEIQRTEQGDSAMYLCASSPRDFGGETQYFGPGTRLLVL.

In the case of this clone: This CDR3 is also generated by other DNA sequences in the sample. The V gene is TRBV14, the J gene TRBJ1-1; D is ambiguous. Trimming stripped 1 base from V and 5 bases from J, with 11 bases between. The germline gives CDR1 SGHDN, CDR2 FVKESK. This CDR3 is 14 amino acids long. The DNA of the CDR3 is TGTGCCAGCAGCCAAGTCTCGGGGAGGACTGAAGCTTTCTTT. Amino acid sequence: CASSQVSGRTEAFF.

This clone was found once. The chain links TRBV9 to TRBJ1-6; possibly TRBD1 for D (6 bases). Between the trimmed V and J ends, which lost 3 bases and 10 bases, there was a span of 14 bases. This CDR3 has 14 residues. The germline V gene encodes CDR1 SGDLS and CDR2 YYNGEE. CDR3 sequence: CASSDRQGRSPLHF. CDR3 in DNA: TGTGCCAGCAGCGACCGCCAGGGGCGATCACCCCTCCACTTT.

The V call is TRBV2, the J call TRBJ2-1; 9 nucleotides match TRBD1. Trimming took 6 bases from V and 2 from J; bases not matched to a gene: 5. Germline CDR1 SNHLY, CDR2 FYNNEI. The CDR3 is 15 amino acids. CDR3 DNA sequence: TGTGCCAGCAGCACTGGACAGGGGACCTACAATGAGCAGTTCTTC. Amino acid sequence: CASSTGQGTYNEQFF.

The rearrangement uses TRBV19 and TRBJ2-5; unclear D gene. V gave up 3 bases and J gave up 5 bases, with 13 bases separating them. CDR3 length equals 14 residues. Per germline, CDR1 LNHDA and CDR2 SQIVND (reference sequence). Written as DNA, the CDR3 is TGTGCCAGTAGTATCGGCCCTCCCGGGGAGACCCAGTACTTC. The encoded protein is CASSIGPPGETQYF.

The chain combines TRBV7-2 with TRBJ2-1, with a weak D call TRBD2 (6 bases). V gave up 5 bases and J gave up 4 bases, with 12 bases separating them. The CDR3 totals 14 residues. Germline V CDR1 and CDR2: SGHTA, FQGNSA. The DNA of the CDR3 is TGTGCCAGCAGCCAACGGGGGAGGTACAATGAGCAGTTCTTC. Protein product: CASSQRGRYNEQFF.

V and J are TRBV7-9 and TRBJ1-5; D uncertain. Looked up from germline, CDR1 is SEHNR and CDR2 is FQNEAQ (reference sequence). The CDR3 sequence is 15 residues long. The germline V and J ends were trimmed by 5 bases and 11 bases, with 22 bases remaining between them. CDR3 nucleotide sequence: TGTGCCAGCAGCCCCGCCGGGTCCCAAGATATGACCCAGCATTTT. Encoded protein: CASSPAGSQDMTQHF.

The CDR3 sequence: CASRGRGQAEAFF. In DNA form, the CDR3 reads TGCGCCAGCAGGGGCAGGGGGCAGGCTGAAGCTTTCTTT. V is TRBV5-1 and J is TRBJ1-1, with TRBD1 matching 8 bases. Germline CDR1 SGHRS, CDR2 YFSETQ. J lost 6 bases, V lost 5 bases, and 6 bases had no gene match. The CDR3 extends over 13 amino acids.

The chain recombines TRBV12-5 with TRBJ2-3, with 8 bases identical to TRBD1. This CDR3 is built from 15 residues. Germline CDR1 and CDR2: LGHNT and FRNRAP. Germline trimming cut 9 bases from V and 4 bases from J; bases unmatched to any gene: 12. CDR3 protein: CASGLGRGRSDTQYF. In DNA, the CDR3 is TGTGCTAGCGGGTTGGGCAGGGGGCGATCAGATACGCAGTATTTT. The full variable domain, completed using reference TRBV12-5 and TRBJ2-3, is DARVTQTPRHKVTEMGQEVTMRCQPILGHNTVFWYRQTMMQGLELLAYFRNRAPLDDSGMPKDRFSAEMPDATLATLKIQPSEPRDSAVYFCASGLGRGRSDTQYFGPGTRLTVL.

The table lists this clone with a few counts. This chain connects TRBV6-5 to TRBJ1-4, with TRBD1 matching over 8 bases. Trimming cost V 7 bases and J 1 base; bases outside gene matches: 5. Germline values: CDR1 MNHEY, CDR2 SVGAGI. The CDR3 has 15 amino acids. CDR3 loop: CASTRQGKTNEKLFF. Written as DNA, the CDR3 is TGTGCCAGCACAAGACAGGGGAAAACTAATGAAAAACTGTTTTTT.

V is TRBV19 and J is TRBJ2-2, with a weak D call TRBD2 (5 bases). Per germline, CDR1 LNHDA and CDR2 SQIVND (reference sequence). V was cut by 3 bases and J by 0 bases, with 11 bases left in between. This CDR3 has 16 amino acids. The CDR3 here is CASSMDSFANTGELFF. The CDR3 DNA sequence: TGTGCCAGTAGTATGGACTCGTTCGCGAACACCGGGGAGCTGTTTTTT.

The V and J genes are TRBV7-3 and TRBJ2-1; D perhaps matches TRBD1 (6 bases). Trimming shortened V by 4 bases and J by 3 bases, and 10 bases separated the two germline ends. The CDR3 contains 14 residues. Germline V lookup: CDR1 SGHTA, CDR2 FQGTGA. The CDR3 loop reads CASSSRDNYNEQFF. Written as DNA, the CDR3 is TGTGCCAGCAGCTCCCGGGACAACTACAATGAGCAGTTCTTC.

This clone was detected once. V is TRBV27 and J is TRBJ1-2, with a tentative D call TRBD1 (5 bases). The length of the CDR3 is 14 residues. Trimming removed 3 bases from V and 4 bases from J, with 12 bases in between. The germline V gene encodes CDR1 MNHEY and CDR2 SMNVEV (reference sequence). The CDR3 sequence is CASSFAEGLYGYTF. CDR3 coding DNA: TGTGCCAGCAGTTTCGCAGAGGGACTCTATGGCTACACCTTC.